Detailed here is one TCR beta chain. This clonotype was seen at least ten times. Its target antigen remains unknown. No clone much larger than this one lies a single base away; base qualities are absent. Measured from the cysteine to the phenylalanine, the CDR3 is 12 residues long. The read is trimmed to its CDR3 DNA, 36 bases read in frame from base 1. A distance of 11 bases separates the germline ends of V and J, which lose 4 bases and 8 bases respectively. Taken from the germline V gene (reference sequence), the CDR1 and CDR2 loops are LGHDT and YNNKEL. This sample is drawn from a study of T cells in Graves' hyperthyroidism and ophthalmopathy (dated by TCRdb to between 2018 and 2021). Study-wide context: Peripheral blood samples were taken at initial diagnosis, before any treatment was given. To identify TCR V-J signatures that set the groups apart, the researchers used a discovery cohort of 100 or so patients, made up of around 40 with Graves' ophthalmopathy and 57 with stable Graves' hyperthyroidism. Whether ophthalmopathy could be predicted prospectively was tested in an independent validation cohort made up of roughly 19 hyperthyroidism patients plus 17 patients who later progressed to ophthalmopathy. The 100 discovery patients were divided at random into training and test sets in a 7:3 ratio. The study also compared thyroid tissue and blood T-cell repertoires from several Graves' hyperthyroidism patients. After blood sampling, hyperthyroidism patients were treated with methimazole at a starting dose of 30 mg daily, and ophthalmopathy patients were treated with high-dose intravenous methylprednisolone. The paper reports TCR Vbeta CDR3 sequencing of approximately 130 peripheral blood samples: 40 to 45 ophthalmopathy, approximately 74 hyperthyroidism and around 17 progressor patients.

Amplification of TCR beta CDR3 regions was carried out from RNA transcripts. The first round of RT-PCR for the TCR CDR3 was performed with the HTBI primer set and the Qiagen OneStep RT-PCR kit. Libraries were constructed in a second round of multiplex PCR, after which size selection and purification were performed. Sequencing of the libraries was done on an Illumina HiSeq2000 using paired-end 100 bp reads. Per the original workflow: Raw data were processed with SOAPnuke, discarding reads with adapters, uncalled bases, mean Phred below 15, or no exact constant-primer or identifier match. COPE v1.2.5 was used to merge high-quality paired reads, and clonotypes were defined as unique nucleotide sequences. MiTCR v1.1 was used to align clonotypes to the IMGT TRBV, TRBD and TRBJ reference segments. The analysis included only V-J combinations with a frequency above 0.0001, which together covered around 99% of the repertoires. A TCS score was defined as the ratio of F50 (clonal expansion) to E x V (chaos), with BLOSUM62-based TCRdist applied between CDR3 peptides within each V-J. Welch's t-statistics and random forest reduced fewer than 550 V-J features to about 13, which were used in a naive Bayes classifier (R e1071). TCRdb passed the public sequencing reads through fastp at Q25 and MiXCR, retaining productive beta sequences. Duplicate CDR3 protein sequences are folded into a single record with the most common DNA and genes. These V and J calls are TCRdb output, not the study's own analysis. For this sample the table gives around 690,000 distinct CDR3 sequences, of which approximately 15% were detected only once. Around 15% of the sample belongs to the ten largest clones.

Stable Graves' hyperthyroidism was defined as no progression to ophthalmopathy during 18 months of follow-up. Hyperthyroidism patients were aged 18 to 65 years and newly diagnosed, with disease duration of less than 2 months. Exclusion was applied to patients with uncontrolled infections, other autoimmune diseases, pregnancy or lactation. Clinical symptoms, serum thyroxine and TRAb, thyroid ultrasound, and orbital computed tomography formed the basis for the diagnoses. PBMCs were isolated from about 10 ml of fresh peripheral blood by Ficoll-Paque density gradient centrifugation. Total RNA was extracted with Trizol reagent, and quality was checked on an Agilent 2100 Bioanalyzer. Paper-wide results and their limitations: A model built on a 13 V-J signature distinguished ophthalmopathy from stable hyperthyroidism, reaching 85% to 90% sensitivity and 81.08% specificity in cross-validation and 80%/75% in testing. No statistical method was used to set the sample size in advance, and investigators knew the group allocation. In validation, the model predicted progression to ophthalmopathy a median of about 6 months before onset, with about 71% sensitivity and just under 75% specificity. Most expanded thyroid clonotypes (frequency above 0.001) were also detected in blood, a finding suggesting that blood repertoires may reflect thyroid immune responses.

The clonotype originates from a man aged 45 to 65 with Graves' hyperthyroidism. The chain links TRBV3-1 with TRBJ1-1; the D segment could be TRBD1, given 5 matching bases. The sequencing sample was made of blood. The CDR3 reads CASSLNGGEAFF. At the DNA level, the sequence is TGTGCCAGCAGCCTCAATGGGGGGGAAGCTTTCTTT.